The 17 T cell receptor beta chains below all came from one sample that was sequenced in a study of blood T cell repertoires in COVID-19. Only in-frame clones appear in the TCRdb table, and some are missing; sequencing was by immunoSEQ multiplex PCR. This sample yields over 600,000 clones, of which approximately 90% are seen a single time; roughly 0.25% belongs to the top ten. The sequenced sample was peripheral blood. These receptors were taken from a woman under 30 with acute or convalescent COVID-19.

The chain is built from TRBV27 and TRBJ2-6, with D possibly TRBD2 on 5 matching bases. Germline values: CDR1 MNHEY, CDR2 SMNVEV (reference sequence). The V end was cut by 3 bases, the J end by 0 bases, with 9 bases between. CDR3 length: 16 residues. The CDR3 protein is CASSLRRTSGANVLTF. CDR3 nucleotides: TGTGCCAGCAGTTTGCGGAGGACCTCTGGGGCCAACGTCCTGACTTTC.

This clone has just a few counts. This chain uses TRBV9 with TRBJ1-3, with D perhaps TRBD1 (6 bases). V was pared by 3 bases and J by 2 bases, with 12 bases between. The CDR3 loop spans 15 amino acids. Germline-derived CDR1 and CDR2 are SGDLS and YYNGEE. CDR3 region: CASSAKGGAGNTIYF. Here the CDR3 DNA reads TGTGCCAGCAGCGCAAAAGGGGGAGCTGGAAACACCATATATTTT.

This chain links TRBV7-6 with TRBJ1-2, with no clear D. Germline lookup yields CDR1 SGHVS and CDR2 FNYEAQ. This CDR3 has 15 amino acids. Trimming pared 0 bases from V and 8 bases from J, leaving 16 bases between. The CDR3 reads CASSLAREQLGGYTF. Here the CDR3 DNA reads TGTGCCAGCAGCTTAGCGCGGGAGCAGCTCGGCGGCTACACCTTC. The whole variable domain, filled in from reference TRBV7-6 and TRBJ1-2, reads GAGVSQSPRYKVTKRGQDVALRCDPISGHVSLYWYRQALGQGPEFLTYFNYEAQQDKSGLPNDRFSAERPEGSISTLTIQRTEQRDSAMYRCASSLAREQLGGYTFGSGTRLTVV.

The chain employs TRBV7-9 and TRBJ2-3; the match to TRBD2 covers 8 bases. CDR1 and CDR2 (germline): SEHNR, FQNEAQ (reference sequence). CDR3 length equals 15 residues. V lost 3 bases, J lost 2 bases, and 4 bases stayed unmatched. CDR3 protein: CASSFSGAPTDTQYF. In nucleotides, the CDR3 is TGTGCCAGCAGCTTTAGCGGGGCCCCCACAGATACGCAGTATTTT. Combining the CDR3 with reference TRBV7-9 and TRBJ2-3 gives the whole variable domain DTGVSQNPRHKITKRGQNVTFRCDPISEHNRLYWYRQTLGQGPEFLTYFQNEAQLEKSRLLSDRFSAERPKGSFSTLEIQRTEQGDSAMYLCASSFSGAPTDTQYFGPGTRLTVL.

V is TRBV9 and J is TRBJ1-6, with D maybe TRBD1 (6 bases). The CDR3 contains 15 residues. V was trimmed by 6 bases and J by 6 bases, leaving 16 bases between them. Germline V lookup: CDR1 SGDLS, CDR2 YYNGEE. The CDR3 region has the DNA TGTGCCAGCAACTTGGGTCCAGGGGCTAATTCACCCCTCCACTTT. Translated: CASNLGPGANSPLHF.

This chain links TRBV5-4 with TRBJ2-3; 8 bases match TRBD1. The CDR3 spans 16 residues. Germline CDR1 is SGHNT and CDR2 is YYREEE (reference sequence). Germline trimming cut 4 bases from V and 1 base from J; bases unmatched to any gene: 8. CDR3 amino acids: CASSRDRGGGTDTQYF. In nucleotides, the CDR3 is TGTGCCAGCAGCCGAGACAGGGGCGGAGGCACAGATACGCAGTATTTT.

This clone has a single count. The chain joins TRBV19 to TRBJ1-5; D possibly corresponds to TRBD1 (6 bases). The CDR3 consists of 16 residues. Trimming stripped 9 bases from V and 0 bases from J, with 18 bases between. Germline CDR1 is LNHDA and CDR2 is SQIVND (reference sequence). The CDR3 region is CASHDRWVSSNQPQHF. CDR3 sequence (DNA): TGTGCCAGCCACGACAGGTGGGTCAGTAGCAATCAGCCCCAGCATTTT.

This clone was detected only a few times. The sample has other DNA sequences that encode this CDR3 too. The genes are TRBV5-1 and TRBJ1-6; D remains unclear. The CDR3 sequence is 13 residues long. The germline V and J ends were trimmed by 0 bases and 6 bases, with 4 bases remaining between them. Per the germline V gene, CDR1 is SGHRS and CDR2 is YFSETQ. The CDR3 loop reads CASSLDGNSPLHF. In nucleotides, the CDR3 is TGCGCCAGCAGCTTGGACGGTAATTCACCCCTCCACTTT. The variable domain in full, with the rest retrieved from reference TRBV5-1 and TRBJ1-6, is KAGVTQTPRYLIKTRGQQVTLSCSPISGHRSVSWYQQTPGQGLQFLFEYFSETQRNKGNFPGRFSGRQFSNSRSEMNVSTLELGDSALYLCASSLDGNSPLHFGNGTRLTVT.

About this clone itself: In the same sample, other DNA sequences code for this CDR3. This sequence joins TRBV30 and TRBJ1-5; D uncertain. The ends were cut back, 0 bases at V and 5 bases at J, with 8 bases in the middle. Per the germline V gene, CDR1 is GTSNPN and CDR2 is SVGIG (reference sequence). This CDR3 is 13 amino acids long. The CDR3 coding sequence is TGTGCCTGGAGTGTAGCCAGCGATCAGCCCCAGCATTTT. This sequence encodes CAWSVASDQPQHF.

J is TRBJ1-2 and V is TRBV7-6, with TRBD1 as a possible D gene (6 bases). The CDR3 covers 15 residues. CDR1 is SGHVS, CDR2 FNYEAQ, per germline. Between the trimmed V and J ends, which lost 1 base and 3 bases, there was a span of 12 bases. CDR3: CASSLGPGQHYGYTF. The CDR3 DNA reads TGTGCCAGCAGCTTAGGGCCGGGACAACACTATGGCTACACCTTC.

The V and J genes are TRBV24-1 and TRBJ2-3; 8 bases align to TRBD2. The V gene's germline CDR1 is KGHDR and CDR2 SFDVKD. The length of the CDR3 is 16 residues. Trimming cost V 2 bases and J 6 bases; bases outside gene matches: 9. The CDR3 bases are TGTGCCACCAGTGATTACGGCGCGGGGGGCAGGGATACGCAGTATTTT. Protein sequence: CATSDYGAGGRDTQYF.

The chain is built from TRBV5-6 and TRBJ1-2; no firm D call. The CDR3 loop spans 16 amino acids. The V gene's germline CDR1 is SGHDT and CDR2 YYEEEE. The V and J ends lost 4 bases and 4 bases respectively, with 20 bases between them. The CDR3 here is CASSSGRQSSLYGYTF. In nucleotides, the CDR3 is TGTGCCAGCAGCAGCGGACGGCAGTCTTCGCTCTATGGCTACACCTTC.

The V call is TRBV19, the J call TRBJ2-1; 7 nucleotides line up with TRBD2. The V and J ends lost 1 base and 7 bases, in that order; junction bases with no gene match: 7. Germline V gene lookup returns CDR1 LNHDA and CDR2 SQIVND (reference sequence). The CDR3 spans 15 residues. The CDR3 loop reads CASSIVGGGRNEQFF. The DNA of the CDR3 is TGTGCCAGTAGTATAGTTGGCGGGGGAAGGAATGAGCAGTTCTTC.

The CDR3 sequence is CASSLGGDTDTQYF. The CDR3 nucleotides are TGTGCCAGCAGCTTAGGCGGGGACACAGATACGCAGTATTTT. The V call is TRBV11-2, the J call TRBJ2-3; D might be TRBD2 (6 bases). The ends were cut back, 1 base at V and 2 bases at J, with 7 bases in the middle. There are 14 residues in the CDR3. Germline V gene data show CDR1 as SGHAT and CDR2 as FQNNGV.

As concerns this clone: Other nucleotide sequences in the sample specify the same CDR3. The chain has TRBV10-2 and TRBJ1-1; 7 bases line up with TRBD1. Germline V lookup: CDR1 WSHSY, CDR2 SAAADI. The CDR3 is made up of 14 amino acids. The trim removed 1 base at V and 4 bases at J, leaving 3 bases unmatched. The CDR3 nucleotides are TGCGCCAGCAGTGAGTGGGCAGGGGGCACTGAAGCTTTCTTT. Translating it yields CASSEWAGGTEAFF.

The genes are TRBV7-2 and TRBJ2-2; 8 nucleotides line up with TRBD1. Germline CDR1 reads SGHTA; CDR2 reads FQGNSA. V trimming: 0 bases; J trimming: 6 bases; junction bases outside the gene matches: 12. The CDR3 loop spans 18 amino acids. The CDR3: CASSLALRVTGEAGELFF. The CDR3 region has the DNA TGTGCCAGCAGCTTAGCGCTAAGGGTGACAGGGGAAGCCGGGGAGCTGTTTTTT.

The chain couples TRBV3-1 (or the pseudogene TRBV3-2) to TRBJ2-2; no firm D call. The CDR3 sequence is 13 residues long. V lost 4 bases and J lost 1, with 4 bases in between. CDR1 LGHDT and CDR2 YNNKEL come from the germline V gene (reference sequence). CDR3 sequence: CASSPQNTGELFF. The DNA for the CDR3 is TGTGCCAGCAGCCCCCAGAACACCGGGGAGCTGTTTTTT.